The clone carrying this T cell receptor beta chain was observed a handful of times. TCRdb fed the reads into MiXCR, producing one record per CDR3 protein. The sample lists approximately 150,000 distinct CDR3 sequences; 15% to 20% were seen once. The source of the sample is a study of T cell repertoires in cytomegalovirus infection. CDR1 SEHNR and CDR2 FQNEAQ come from the germline V gene (reference sequence). The CDR3 spans 17 residues. V gave up 5 bases and J gave up 0 bases, with 17 bases separating them. The specimen was CD8+ T cells from PBMCs. The V call is TRBV7-9, the J call TRBJ2-1; D might be TRBD1 or TRBD2, each matching 5 bases. The clonotype was recovered from a human donor in good health (CMV status not recorded). Some clones in this sample may be carry-over from other donors' samples. CDR3 sequence (DNA): TGTGCCAGCAGCACCCCCCGGGGCCCAAGCTCCTACAATGAGCAGTTCTTC. Translated, it gives CASSTPRGPSSYNEQFF. The variable domain in full, completed from reference TRBV7-9 and TRBJ2-1, reads DTGVSQNPRHKITKRGQNVTFRCDPISEHNRLYWYRQTLGQGPEFLTYFQNEAQLEKSRLLSDRFSAERPKGSFSTLEIQRTEQGDSAMYLCASSTPRGPSSYNEQFFGPGTRLTVL.